Sequencing of this T cell receptor (beta chain) was carried out in a study of shared clonotypes between healthy human individuals. Study-wide results and limits: Sampling was confined to blood; repertoires within tissues likely differ.

The test was conducted at deep level. Libraries were prepared by immunoSEQ multiplex PCR; TCRdb keeps only in-frame clonotypes and omits some of them. The sample contains around 1.1 million clones, 75% to 80% of which appear only once. This clone was picked up a small number of times. What it recognizes is unknown. Adults of Caucasian background living in Nashville, Tennessee made up all donors. The receptor was derived from a man aged 18 to 29 in good health. Some clones in this sample may be carry-over from other donors' samples. Input material: memory CD4+ T cells from PBMCs. Subset: CD45RA-negative fraction.

DNA for the CDR3: TGTGCCAGCAGCCGGGGAACTGGGGCCAACGTCCTGACTTTC. Residues: CASSRGTGANVLTF. The chain has TRBV5-5 and TRBJ2-6, with D possibly matching TRBD2 (5 bases). Germline values: CDR1 SGHKS, CDR2 YYEKEE (reference sequence). CDR3 length: 14 amino acids. Trimming took 4 bases from V and 2 from J, leaving 7 bases between them.